Each of the 22 T cell receptor beta chains below was sequenced from the same sample in a study of blood T cell repertoires in COVID-19. Sequencing was performed with immunoSEQ multiplex PCR; in TCRdb, only in-frame clones are kept and a portion is missing. The sample has around 130,000 clones; roughly three quarters are singletons. Sample: peripheral blood. These receptors were obtained from a human donor in a cohort sampled during active COVID-19.

J is TRBJ1-6 and V is TRBV6-5, with D possibly being TRBD1 (5 bases). The CDR3 covers 14 residues. Germline values: CDR1 MNHEY, CDR2 SVGAGI. V lost 4 bases, J lost 9 bases, and 13 bases lay in between. The CDR3 DNA reads as TGTGCCAGCAGTTCCCGGTCGGGGGGTTCACCCCTCCACTTT. Residues: CASSSRSGGSPLHF.

The chain links TRBV3-1 (or the pseudogene TRBV3-2) to TRBJ2-7, with D possibly TRBD1 on 6 matching bases. This CDR3 contains 15 residues. Trimming took 3 bases from V and 4 from J, leaving 16 bases between them. Germline CDR1 LGHDT, CDR2 YNNKEL (reference sequence). In DNA, the CDR3 is TGTGCCAGCAGCCATTTGAACAGGGCGATTTACGAGCAGTACTTC. This encodes CASSHLNRAIYEQYF.

This clone was found a few times. Germline is not matched at one junction end, which may reflect a read error. The V gene is TRBV13, the J gene TRBJ1-1; D remains ambiguous. Germline V gene lookup returns CDR1 PRHDT and CDR2 FYEKMQ (reference sequence). The CDR3 contains 17 residues. This CDR3 is CASSLGLPRERNTEAFF. The CDR3 DNA is TGTGCCAGCAGTTTAGGGCTACCGAGGGAAAGGAACACTGAAGCTTTCTTT.

Only a few counts were recorded for this clone. The gene calls are TRBV4-1 and TRBJ2-7, with a possible D match to TRBD1 (6 bases). This CDR3 comprises 11 residues. V was clipped by 10 bases and J by 7 bases, with 14 bases between them. CDR1 MGHRA and CDR2 YSYEKL come from the germline V gene. CDR3 coding DNA: TGCGCCACCTCACAGGGTTTAGAGCAGTACTTC. This translates into CATSQGLEQYF.

The V call is TRBV7-9, the J call TRBJ2-7, with D perhaps TRBD1 (5 bases). The germline CDR1 and CDR2 sequences are SEHNR and FQNEAQ (reference sequence). This CDR3 is 13 amino acids long. Trimming cost V 4 bases and J 6 bases, with 13 bases left between them. The CDR3: CASSSGQTPEQYF. In nucleotides, the CDR3 is TGTGCCAGCAGCTCAGGACAAACGCCCGAGCAGTACTTC.

The chain links TRBV28 to TRBJ2-7, with TRBD1 matching over 9 bases. The V gene end was trimmed by 5 bases and the J gene end by 3 bases; junction bases not matched to a gene: 11. There are 16 residues in the CDR3. The germline gives CDR1 MDHEN, CDR2 SYDVKM. CDR3 sequence: CASSATDRGQIYEQYF. The DNA of the CDR3 is TGTGCCAGCAGTGCCACGGACAGGGGTCAAATCTACGAGCAGTACTTC.

The chain has TRBV5-6 and TRBJ2-7; 7 positions match TRBD2. In germline, CDR1 is SGHDT, CDR2 YYEEEE. Losses at the gene ends were 2 bases for V and 0 bases for J; bases not matched to a gene: 5. This CDR3 has 15 amino acids. Here the CDR3 reads CASSLSGMLSYEQYF. Here the CDR3 DNA reads TGTGCCAGCAGCTTAAGCGGGATGCTCTCCTACGAGCAGTACTTC.

The rearrangement joins TRBV5-1 to TRBJ2-7; 14 bases align to TRBD2. Trimming cost V 4 bases and J 1 base; bases outside gene matches: 4. CDR3 length: 16 amino acids. Germline CDR1 SGHRS, CDR2 YFSETQ. The CDR3 here is CASSKRTSGGSYEQYF. The CDR3 DNA reads TGCGCCAGCAGCAAAAGGACTAGCGGGGGGTCCTACGAGCAGTACTTC.

The CDR3 DNA follows: TGCGCCAGCAGCCAAGAGCGCGGGCGCCCTTACGAGCAGTACTTC. Amino acid sequence: CASSQERGRPYEQYF. The chain combines TRBV4-1 with TRBJ2-7; tentative D call: TRBD2 (5 bases). Trimming removed 0 bases from V and 4 bases from J, with 13 bases in between. CDR1 MGHRA and CDR2 YSYEKL come from the germline V gene. CDR3 length: 15 amino acids.

This clone was counted a single time. This chain connects TRBV19 to TRBJ2-7; TRBD2 agrees at 7 bases. Per the germline V gene, CDR1 is LNHDA and CDR2 is SQIVND (reference sequence). The CDR3 loop spans 15 amino acids. Trimming took 5 bases from V and 0 from J; bases not matched to a gene: 7. The DNA of the CDR3 is TGTGCCAGTAGTCCCCGGGGAGGGCCCTCCTACGAGCAGTACTTC. It encodes CASSPRGGPSYEQYF.

J is TRBJ2-2 and V is TRBV9; D perhaps matches TRBD1 (6 bases). The germline V gene has CDR1 SGDLS and CDR2 YYNGEE. This CDR3 region has 18 residues. Trimming shortened V by 3 bases and J by 0 bases, and 18 bases separated the two germline ends. CDR3 in amino acids: CASSARPTRQANTGELFF. In nucleotides, the CDR3 is TGTGCCAGCAGCGCCCGGCCGACAAGACAGGCGAACACCGGGGAGCTGTTTTTT. The whole variable domain, filled in from reference TRBV9 and TRBJ2-2, reads DSGVTQTPKHLITATGQRVTLRCSPRSGDLSVYWYQQSLDQGLQFLIQYYNGEERAKGNILERFSAQQFPDLHSELNLSSLELGDSALYFCASSARPTRQANTGELFFGEGSRLTVL.

This clone was found a few times. This sequence joins TRBV18 and TRBJ2-7; a weak D match, TRBD1 (6 bases). This CDR3 is built from 17 residues. The V gene's germline CDR1 is KGHSH and CDR2 LQKENI. Trimming left V 2 bases short and J 3 bases short, with 20 bases between. The DNA for the CDR3 is TGTGCCAGCTCACCAACTACAGGGTCCGACCTCTTCTACGAGCAGTACTTC. It codes for CASSPTTGSDLFYEQYF.

This rearrangement joins TRBV6-5 to TRBJ1-1, with D maybe TRBD1 (5 bases). Per the germline V gene, CDR1 is MNHEY and CDR2 is SVGAGI. The CDR3 contains 14 residues. Trimming cost V 7 bases and J 4 bases, with 16 bases left between them. CDR3 loop: CASISDIPGTEAFF. As DNA, the CDR3 is TGTGCCAGCATCTCGGACATCCCCGGCACTGAAGCTTTCTTT.

The sample holds a few counts of this clone. V gene TRBV6-6 combines with J gene TRBJ1-2; TRBD1 matches 8 bases. The CDR3 loop spans 14 amino acids. Germline V gene lookup returns CDR1 MNHNY and CDR2 SVGAGI (reference sequence). V was pared by 5 bases and J by 4 bases, with 6 bases of the junction left unmatched. In DNA form, the CDR3 reads TGTGCCAGCAGTAGTGGACAGGGCTTCTATGGCTACACCTTC. Protein sequence: CASSSGQGFYGYTF.

This clone was counted once. This sequence joins TRBV27 and TRBJ2-7; D might be TRBD1 (6 bases). V lost 1 base and J lost 6, with 13 bases in between. The germline V gene has CDR1 MNHEY and CDR2 SMNVEV (reference sequence). This CDR3 is 14 amino acids long. This CDR3 is CASSLLGAQGEQYF. CDR3 DNA: TGTGCCAGCAGTTTATTGGGGGCTCAAGGCGAGCAGTACTTC.

V usage is TRBV11-3 and J usage is TRBJ1-1; TRBD1 agrees at 10 bases. The CDR3 length is 17 residues. The ends lost 6 bases at V and 0 bases at J; junction bases unmatched: 10. Per the germline V gene, CDR1 is SGHNT and CDR2 is YENEEA. The CDR3 region has the DNA TGTGCCAGCAGTTCCGGGACAGGGGCGCACATGAACACTGAAGCTTTCTTT. It yields the protein CASSSGTGAHMNTEAFF.

The J gene is TRBJ2-7, the V gene TRBV12-3 or TRBV12-4; 7 positions agree with TRBD2. With V trimmed by 5 bases and J by 6 bases, 1 base remained unmatched. The CDR3 is made up of 11 amino acids. The CDR3 here is CASSGGGEQYF. Here the CDR3 DNA reads TGTGCCAGCAGTGGGGGGGGCGAGCAGTACTTC.

There are a few counts of this clone. V and J are TRBV6-4 and TRBJ2-7; a possible D gene is TRBD2 (5 bases). Trimming removed 0 bases from V and 7 bases from J, with 10 bases in between. The CDR3 is 13 amino acids. The germline gives CDR1 MRHNA, CDR2 SNTAGT. CDR3 coding DNA: TGTGCCAGCAGTGACTCGATGAGAGGGGAGCAGTACTTC. Protein sequence: CASSDSMRGEQYF.

The rearrangement uses TRBV9 and TRBJ2-7, with 8 bases matching TRBD1. Losses at the gene ends were 0 bases for V and 3 bases for J; bases not matched to a gene: 2. Germline V CDR1 and CDR2: SGDLS, YYNGEE. CDR3 length: 14 amino acids. The CDR3 nucleotides read TGTGCCAGCAGCGTAGGGGGGACAGGCTACGAGCAGTACTTC. It specifies CASSVGGTGYEQYF.

The rearrangement uses TRBV5-5 and TRBJ1-1; D gene unclear. Looked up from germline, CDR1 is SGHKS and CDR2 is YYEKEE (reference sequence). Trimming cost V 5 bases and J 0 bases, with 8 bases left between them. The CDR3 covers 13 residues. CDR3 in DNA: TGTGCCAGCAGGACGACATTGAACACTGAAGCTTTCTTT. This gives the protein CASRTTLNTEAFF.

Here the CDR3 reads CASSQDRTSGGANGELFF. The DNA of the CDR3 is TGCGCCAGCAGCCAAGATAGGACTAGCGGGGGGGCCAACGGGGAGCTGTTTTTT. The chain links TRBV4-1 to TRBJ2-2, with 15 positions matching TRBD2. This CDR3 contains 18 residues. The germline V gene encodes CDR1 MGHRA and CDR2 YSYEKL. V shed 0 bases and J 7 bases; nucleotides not matched to a gene: 6.

The chain joins TRBV27 to TRBJ1-6, with a possible D match to TRBD1 (5 bases). The germline CDR1 and CDR2 sequences are MNHEY and SMNVEV (reference sequence). The V end lost 7 bases, the J end lost 11 bases, and 15 bases lay between the germline ends. CDR3 length: 13 residues. As DNA, the CDR3 is TGTGCCAGCAAAGGGGTCGGTCAGGCACCCCTCCACTTT. It encodes CASKGVGQAPLHF.